A single sample gave rise to the 18 T cell receptor beta chains below, sequenced in a study of identical twins. TCRdb reprocessed the 5' RACE reads via MiXCR and lists one record per CDR3 protein. The table records just over 500,000 distinct CDR3 sequences, roughly a fifth of them present only once. These records were also assigned to another study, of T cells expressing NK-cell markers.

The sequencing input was CD4+ T cells sorted from blood. The receptors originated from a young woman in good health.

In its sample, this clonotype was seen a few times. V gene TRBV25-1 combines with J gene TRBJ1-2; the D is unclear. Germline loops: CDR1 MGHDK, CDR2 SYGVNS. Trimming left V 6 bases short and J 7 bases short, with 15 bases between. The length of the CDR3 is 13 residues. The CDR3: CASRDAEGGGYTF. CDR3 sequence (DNA): TGTGCCAGCAGGGACGCCGAAGGCGGTGGCTACACCTTC.

The chain joins TRBV28 to TRBJ2-3; 8 bases are a match to TRBD2. The CDR3 runs 18 residues. V lost 8 bases to trimming and J lost 6 bases; unmatched junction nucleotides: 22. CDR1 and CDR2 from the germline V gene are MDHEN and SYDVKM. CDR3 in amino acids: CASLPWSGRSTGGDTQYF. CDR3 nucleotide sequence: TGTGCCAGCCTTCCGTGGAGCGGGAGAAGTACCGGGGGGGATACGCAGTATTTT.

This clonotype came up a few times. CDR3 in amino acids: CSVPSGSSHNEQFF. Written as DNA, the CDR3 is TGCAGTGTCCCCTCGGGAAGTAGTCACAATGAGCAGTTCTTC. The genes are TRBV20-1 and TRBJ2-1, with D perhaps matching TRBD2 (5 bases). CDR1 and CDR2 (germline): DFQATT, SNEGSKA (reference sequence). This CDR3 region has 14 residues. V was shortened by 7 bases and J by 5 bases, with 18 bases between the two germline ends.

The genes are TRBV19 and TRBJ2-7; D might be TRBD1 (6 bases). Germline V gene sequence: CDR1 LNHDA, CDR2 SQIVND (reference sequence). Trimming removed 8 bases at V and 3 bases at J, with 17 bases between. The length of the CDR3 is 14 residues. CDR3 sequence (DNA): TGTGCCAGTGGGGTGACGGACAGCTACTACGAGCAGTACTTC. It is translated as CASGVTDSYYEQYF.

This clonotype has more than one count but fewer than ten. This sequence joins TRBV12-3 or TRBV12-4 and TRBJ1-5; D is ambiguous. This CDR3 has 15 amino acids. V dropped 5 bases and J dropped 4 bases, with 15 bases sitting between them. The CDR3 reads CASSPPQAGNQPQHF. CDR3 bases: TGTGCCAGCAGTCCCCCACAAGCGGGGAATCAGCCCCAGCATTTT.

This chain uses TRBV11-3 with TRBJ2-5; 9 positions agree with TRBD2. Germline V gives CDR1 SGHNT, CDR2 YENEEA. The CDR3 extends over 15 amino acids. Trimming at V came to 5 bases and at J to 5 bases, leaving 9 bases not matched to a gene. The CDR3 DNA follows: TGTGCCAGCAGCCCGGAGGCGGGGGGGCCCGAGACCCAGTACTTC. Encoded protein: CASSPEAGGPETQYF.

The rearrangement joins TRBV7-9 to TRBJ2-7; D perhaps matches TRBD1 (5 bases). CDR1 and CDR2 from the germline V gene are SEHNR and FQNEAQ (reference sequence). The CDR3 runs 15 residues. V lost 5 bases to trimming and J lost 1 base, with 15 bases between them. This CDR3 reads CASSGREGDSYEQYF. For the CDR3, the DNA is TGTGCCAGCAGCGGCAGGGAAGGGGATTCCTACGAGCAGTACTTC.

The chain carries TRBV29-1 and TRBJ1-1, with D uncertain. V was clipped by 8 bases and J by 5 bases, with 9 bases between them. This CDR3 is built from 10 residues. Germline V lookup: CDR1 SQVTM, CDR2 ANQGSEA. The CDR3 sequence is CSHKDTEAFF. Written as DNA, the CDR3 is TGCAGCCACAAGGATACTGAAGCTTTCTTT.

This clonotype was seen a handful of times. The J gene is TRBJ2-5, the V gene TRBV27, with 7 bases lining up with TRBD1. Trimming cost V 0 bases and J 4 bases; bases outside gene matches: 5. The length of the CDR3 is 15 residues. Germline V lookup: CDR1 MNHEY, CDR2 SMNVEV (reference sequence). In DNA form, the CDR3 reads TGTGCCAGCAGTTTATCCGGCCACAGGGGAGAGACCCAGTACTTC. It yields the protein CASSLSGHRGETQYF.

A few counts support this clonotype. The CDR3 region is CASSTSGRAVAGELFF. CDR3 nucleotide sequence: TGTGCCAGCAGCACTAGCGGGAGGGCCGTAGCCGGGGAGCTGTTTTTT. The V call is TRBV12-3 or TRBV12-4, the J call TRBJ2-2, with 13 bases fitting TRBD2. There are 16 residues in the CDR3. The J segment lost 6 bases and the V segment lost 6 bases, leaving 7 bases of the junction unmatched.

In this sample, this clonotype turned up a few times. The genes are TRBV20-1 and TRBJ2-5, with TRBD1 as a possible D gene (5 bases). The CDR3 runs to 14 residues. Germline-derived CDR1 and CDR2 are DFQATT and SNEGSKA (reference sequence). Trimming shortened V by 0 bases and J by 4 bases, and 12 bases separated the two germline ends. The CDR3 region is CSARDLGLGETQYF. CDR3 sequence (DNA): TGCAGTGCTAGAGATCTGGGGCTGGGAGAGACCCAGTACTTC.

This chain joins TRBV12-3 or TRBV12-4 and TRBJ1-6; D may be TRBD1 (5 bases). CDR3 size: 15 residues. Trimming removed 5 bases from V and 6 bases from J, with 14 bases in between. CDR3 loop: CASSPRRAPNSPLHF. The CDR3, as DNA: TGTGCCAGCAGTCCCCGCAGGGCCCCTAATTCACCCCTCCACTTT.

DNA for the CDR3: TGTGCCAGCGGTGCGACGACGGAGACCCAGTACTTC. Translating it yields CASGATTETQYF. The V and J genes are TRBV3-1 and TRBJ2-5; no reliable D call. Germline V gene sequence: CDR1 LGHDT, CDR2 YNNKEL (reference sequence). Trimming took off 8 bases at V and 5 bases at J, with 12 bases between the two ends. This CDR3 spans 12 amino acids.

The V gene is TRBV7-9, the J gene TRBJ2-1; 9 nucleotides line up with TRBD2. CDR1 is SEHNR, CDR2 FQNEAQ, per germline (reference sequence). The trim removed 5 bases at V and 7 bases at J, leaving 6 bases unmatched. CDR3 length equals 14 residues. The CDR3 DNA reads TGTGCCAGCAGCCTCGAGCGGGAGGTAAATGAGCAGTTCTTC. The encoded protein is CASSLEREVNEQFF.

Concerning this clonotype: The junction departs from the called germline gene at one end, perhaps through a read error. The chain recombines TRBV11-1 with TRBJ2-2, with 12 bases lining up with TRBD1. Germline values: CDR1 SGHAT, CDR2 FQDESV (reference sequence). There are 15 residues in the CDR3. CDR3 region: CASSLGTGGSGELFF. CDR3 coding DNA: TGTGCCAGCAGCCTCGGGACAGGGGGCTCCGGGGAGCTTTTTTTT. Supplemented by reference TRBV11-1 and TRBJ2-2, the full variable domain reads EAEVAQSPRYKITEKSQAVAFWCDPISGHATLYWYRQILGQGPELLVQFQDESVVDDSQLPKDRFSAERLKGVDSTLKIQPAELGDSAMYLCASSLGTGGSGELFFGEGSRLTVL.

This chain joins TRBV25-1 and TRBJ2-7; the match to TRBD1 covers 7 bases. Germline assignment: CDR1 MGHDK and CDR2 SYGVNS. V shed 3 bases, J shed 3 bases, and the junction held 2 bases outside the gene matches. The CDR3 is made up of 13 amino acids. The DNA of the CDR3 is TGTGCCAGCAGTGATGGACAGGACTACGAGCAGTACTTC. Translated, it gives CASSDGQDYEQYF.

This clonotype was observed a handful of times. V and J are TRBV19 and TRBJ2-7; D may be TRBD2 (6 bases). Per the germline V gene, CDR1 is LNHDA and CDR2 is SQIVND (reference sequence). This CDR3 is built from 13 residues. With 0 bases removed from V and 7 bases from J, the gap between germline ends came to 10 bases. The CDR3 DNA reads TGTGCCAGTAGTATAGATCTTGGGACTGAGCAGTACTTC. Its protein product is CASSIDLGTEQYF.

The rearrangement joins TRBV27 to TRBJ2-1; D ambiguous. The CDR3 is made up of 12 amino acids. Deletions cut 7 bases from V and 9 bases from J, with 13 bases between. From germline, CDR1 is MNHEY and CDR2 SMNVEV (reference sequence). The CDR3 spells CASKWVGSEQFF. CDR3 nucleotide sequence: TGTGCCAGCAAGTGGGTCGGTAGTGAGCAGTTCTTC.